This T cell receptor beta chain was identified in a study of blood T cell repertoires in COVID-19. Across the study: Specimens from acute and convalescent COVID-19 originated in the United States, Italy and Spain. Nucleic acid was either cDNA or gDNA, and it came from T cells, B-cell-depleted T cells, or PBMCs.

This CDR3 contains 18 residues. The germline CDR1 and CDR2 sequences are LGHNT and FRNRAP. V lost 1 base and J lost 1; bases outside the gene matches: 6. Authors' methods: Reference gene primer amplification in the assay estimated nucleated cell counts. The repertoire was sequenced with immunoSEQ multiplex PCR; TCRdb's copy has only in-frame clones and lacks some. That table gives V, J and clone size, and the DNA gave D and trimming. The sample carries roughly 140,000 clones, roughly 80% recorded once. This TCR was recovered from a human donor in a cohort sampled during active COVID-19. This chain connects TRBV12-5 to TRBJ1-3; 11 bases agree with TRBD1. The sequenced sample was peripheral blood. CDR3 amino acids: CASGLEIGTGGSGNTIYF. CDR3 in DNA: TGTGCTAGTGGTTTGGAAATAGGGACAGGGGGATCTGGAAACACCATATATTTT.